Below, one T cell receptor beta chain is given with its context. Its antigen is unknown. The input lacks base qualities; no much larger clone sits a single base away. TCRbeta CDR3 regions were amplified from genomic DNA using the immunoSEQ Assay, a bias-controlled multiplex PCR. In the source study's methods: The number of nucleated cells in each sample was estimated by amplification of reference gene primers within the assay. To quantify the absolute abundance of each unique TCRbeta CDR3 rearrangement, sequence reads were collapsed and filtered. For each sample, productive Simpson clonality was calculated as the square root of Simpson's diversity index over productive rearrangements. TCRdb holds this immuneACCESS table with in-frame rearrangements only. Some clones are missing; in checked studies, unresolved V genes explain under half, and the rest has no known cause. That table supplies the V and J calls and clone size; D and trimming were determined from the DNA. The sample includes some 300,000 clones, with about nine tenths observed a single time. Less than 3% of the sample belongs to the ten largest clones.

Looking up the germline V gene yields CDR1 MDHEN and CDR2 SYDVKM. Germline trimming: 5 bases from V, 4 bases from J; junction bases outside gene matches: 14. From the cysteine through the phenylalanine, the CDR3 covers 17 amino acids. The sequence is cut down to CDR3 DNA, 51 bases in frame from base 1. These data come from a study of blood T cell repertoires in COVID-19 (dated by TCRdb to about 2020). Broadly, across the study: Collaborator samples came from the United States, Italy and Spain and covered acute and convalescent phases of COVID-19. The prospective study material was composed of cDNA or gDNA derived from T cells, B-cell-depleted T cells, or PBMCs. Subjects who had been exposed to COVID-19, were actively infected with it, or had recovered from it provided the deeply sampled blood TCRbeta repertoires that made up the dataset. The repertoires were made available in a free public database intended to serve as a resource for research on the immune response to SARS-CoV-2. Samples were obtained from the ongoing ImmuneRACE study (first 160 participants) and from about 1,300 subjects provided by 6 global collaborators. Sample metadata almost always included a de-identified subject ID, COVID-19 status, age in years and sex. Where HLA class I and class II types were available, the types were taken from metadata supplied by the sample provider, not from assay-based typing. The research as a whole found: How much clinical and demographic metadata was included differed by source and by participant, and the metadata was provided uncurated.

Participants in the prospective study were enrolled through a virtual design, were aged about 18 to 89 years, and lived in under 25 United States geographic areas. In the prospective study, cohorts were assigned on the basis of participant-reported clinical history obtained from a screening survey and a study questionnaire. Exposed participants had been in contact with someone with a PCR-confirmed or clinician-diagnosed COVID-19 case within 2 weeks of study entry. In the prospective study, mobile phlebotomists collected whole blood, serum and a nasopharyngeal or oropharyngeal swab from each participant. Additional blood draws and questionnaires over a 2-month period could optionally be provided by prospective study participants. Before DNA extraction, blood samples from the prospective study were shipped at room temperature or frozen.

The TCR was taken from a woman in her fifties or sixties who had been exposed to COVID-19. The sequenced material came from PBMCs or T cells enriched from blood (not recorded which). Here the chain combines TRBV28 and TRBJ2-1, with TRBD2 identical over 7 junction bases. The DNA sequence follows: TGTGCCAGCAGTCCTCACCTAACGGGGGGACTATACAATGAGCAGTTCTTC. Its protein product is CASSPHLTGGLYNEQFF.